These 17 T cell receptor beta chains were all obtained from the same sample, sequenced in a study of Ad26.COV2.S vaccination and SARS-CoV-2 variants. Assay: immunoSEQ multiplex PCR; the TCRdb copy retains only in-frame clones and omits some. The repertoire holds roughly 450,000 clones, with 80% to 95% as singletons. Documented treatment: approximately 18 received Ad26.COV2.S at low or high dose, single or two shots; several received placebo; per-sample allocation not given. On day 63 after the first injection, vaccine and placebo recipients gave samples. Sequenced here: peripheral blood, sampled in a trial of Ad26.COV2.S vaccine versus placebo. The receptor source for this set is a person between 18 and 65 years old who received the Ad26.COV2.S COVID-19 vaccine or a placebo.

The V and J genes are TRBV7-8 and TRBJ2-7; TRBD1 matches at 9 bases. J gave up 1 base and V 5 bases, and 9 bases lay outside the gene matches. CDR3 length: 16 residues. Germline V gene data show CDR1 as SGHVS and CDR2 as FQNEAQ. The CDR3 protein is CASSLGTGTVSYEQYF. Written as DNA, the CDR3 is TGTGCCAGCAGCCTGGGGACAGGGACGGTGTCCTACGAGCAGTACTTC.

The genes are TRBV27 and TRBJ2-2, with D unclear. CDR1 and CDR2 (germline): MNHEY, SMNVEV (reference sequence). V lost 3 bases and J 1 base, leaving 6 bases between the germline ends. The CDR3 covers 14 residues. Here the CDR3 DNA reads TGTGCCAGCAGTTTGGGGTGGAACACCGGGGAGCTGTTTTTT. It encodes CASSLGWNTGELFF.

The CDR3 here is CASSRDGGGVGEQYF. DNA of the CDR3: TGTGCCAGCAGTCGCGACGGGGGTGGAGTGGGCGAGCAGTACTTC. V usage is TRBV5-4 and J usage is TRBJ2-7, with a tentative D call TRBD2 (6 bases). CDR1 and CDR2 from the germline V gene are SGHNT and YYREEE (reference sequence). The CDR3 length is 15 residues. Trimming took 5 bases from V and 6 from J, leaving 21 bases between them.

The CDR3 loop reads CASSLEQSGMRANEQFF. For the CDR3, the DNA is TGTGCCAGCAGCTTAGAGCAGAGCGGGATGAGGGCCAATGAGCAGTTCTTC. The gene calls are TRBV7-2 and TRBJ2-1; TRBD2 matches at 7 bases. Germline values: CDR1 SGHTA, CDR2 FQGNSA. The length of the CDR3 is 17 residues. The V and J ends lost 1 base and 6 bases, in that order; junction bases with no gene match: 12.

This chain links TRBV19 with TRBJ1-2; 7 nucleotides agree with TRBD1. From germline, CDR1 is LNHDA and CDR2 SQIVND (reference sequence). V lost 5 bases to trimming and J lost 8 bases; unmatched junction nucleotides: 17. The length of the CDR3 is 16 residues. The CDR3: CASSHRDSLFPGGYTF. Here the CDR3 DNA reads TGTGCCAGTAGTCACCGGGACAGCCTATTTCCGGGGGGCTACACCTTC.

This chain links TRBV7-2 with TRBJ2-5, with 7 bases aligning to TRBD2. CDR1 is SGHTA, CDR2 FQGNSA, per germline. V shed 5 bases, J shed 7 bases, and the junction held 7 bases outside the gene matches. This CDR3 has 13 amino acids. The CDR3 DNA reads TGTGCCAGCAGCCCCGCGTCGGGGGGGACCCAGTACTTC. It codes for CASSPASGGTQYF.

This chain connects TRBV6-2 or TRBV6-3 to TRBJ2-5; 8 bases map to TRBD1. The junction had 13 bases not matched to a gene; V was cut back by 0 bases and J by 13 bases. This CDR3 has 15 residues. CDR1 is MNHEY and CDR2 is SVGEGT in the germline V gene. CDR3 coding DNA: TGTGCCAGCAGTTACTCGAGCGCCGGACAGGGTATTTGGTACTTC. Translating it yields CASSYSSAGQGIWYF.

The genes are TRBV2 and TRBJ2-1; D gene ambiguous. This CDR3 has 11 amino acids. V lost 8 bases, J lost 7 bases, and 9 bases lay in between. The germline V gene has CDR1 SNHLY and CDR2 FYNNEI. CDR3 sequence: CASATLNEQFF. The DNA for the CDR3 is TGTGCCAGCGCAACTTTAAATGAGCAGTTCTTC.

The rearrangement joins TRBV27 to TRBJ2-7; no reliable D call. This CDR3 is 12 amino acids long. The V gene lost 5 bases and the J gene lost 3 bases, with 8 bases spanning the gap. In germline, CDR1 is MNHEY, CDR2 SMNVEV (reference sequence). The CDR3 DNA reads TGTGCCAGCAGTATTATGGGCTACGAGCAGTACTTC. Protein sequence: CASSIMGYEQYF.

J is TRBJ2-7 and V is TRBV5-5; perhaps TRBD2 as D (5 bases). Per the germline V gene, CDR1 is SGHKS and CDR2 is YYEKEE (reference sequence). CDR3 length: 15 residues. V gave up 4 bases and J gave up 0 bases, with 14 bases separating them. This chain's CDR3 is CASSLSPGNSYEQYF. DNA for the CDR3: TGTGCCAGCAGCCTATCACCGGGAAACTCCTACGAGCAGTACTTC.

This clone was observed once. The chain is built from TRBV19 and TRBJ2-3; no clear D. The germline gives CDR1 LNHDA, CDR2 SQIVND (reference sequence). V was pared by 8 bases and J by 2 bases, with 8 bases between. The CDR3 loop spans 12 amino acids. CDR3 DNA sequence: TGTGCCAGTTCCCTCAACACAGATACGCAGTATTTT. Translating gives CASSLNTDTQYF.

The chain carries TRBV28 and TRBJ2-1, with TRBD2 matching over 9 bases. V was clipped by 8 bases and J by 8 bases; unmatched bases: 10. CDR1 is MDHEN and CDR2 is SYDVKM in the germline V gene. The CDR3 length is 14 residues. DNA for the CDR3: TGTGCCAGCGACCGGTGGGTAGCGGGGGATGAGCAGTTCTTC. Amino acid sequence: CASDRWVAGDEQFF.

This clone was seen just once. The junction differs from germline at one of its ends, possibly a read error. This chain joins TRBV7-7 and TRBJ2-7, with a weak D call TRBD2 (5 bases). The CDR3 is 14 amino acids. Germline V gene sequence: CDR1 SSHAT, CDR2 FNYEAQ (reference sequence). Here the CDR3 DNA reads TGTGCTAGCAGCTTAGCGTTCTTCTCCTACGAGCAGTACTTC. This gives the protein CASSLAFFSYEQYF.

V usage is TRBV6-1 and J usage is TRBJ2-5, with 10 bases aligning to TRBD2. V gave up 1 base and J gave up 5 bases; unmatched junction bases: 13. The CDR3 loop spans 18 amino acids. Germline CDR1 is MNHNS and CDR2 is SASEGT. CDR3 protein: CASSEGPYKREGQETQYF. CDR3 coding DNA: TGTGCCAGCAGTGAAGGCCCGTACAAGCGGGAGGGGCAGGAGACCCAGTACTTC.

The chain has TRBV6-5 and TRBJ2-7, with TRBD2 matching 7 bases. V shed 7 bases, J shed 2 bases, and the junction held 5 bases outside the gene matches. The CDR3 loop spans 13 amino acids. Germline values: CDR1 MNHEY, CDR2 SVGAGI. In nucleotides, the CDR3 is TGTGCCAGCAAATGGGCGGGAGCCTACGAGCAGTACTTC. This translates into CASKWAGAYEQYF.

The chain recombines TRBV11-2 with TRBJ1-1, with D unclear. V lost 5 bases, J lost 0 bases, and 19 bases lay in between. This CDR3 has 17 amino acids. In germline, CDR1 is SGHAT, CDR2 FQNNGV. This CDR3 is CASSATMGVGMNTEAFF. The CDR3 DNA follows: TGTGCCAGCAGCGCGACCATGGGTGTAGGCATGAACACTGAAGCTTTCTTT.

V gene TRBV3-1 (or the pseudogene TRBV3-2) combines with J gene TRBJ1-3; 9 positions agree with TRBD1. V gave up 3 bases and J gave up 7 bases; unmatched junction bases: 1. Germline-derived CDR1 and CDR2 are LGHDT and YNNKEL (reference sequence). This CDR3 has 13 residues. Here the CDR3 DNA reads TGTGCCAGCAGCCATGGACAGGGGAACACCATATATTTT. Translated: CASSHGQGNTIYF.